One and the same sample provided the 14 T cell receptor beta chains below, sequenced in a study of preoperative IRX-2 immunotherapy in early breast cancer. Treatment here: preoperative locoregional IRX-2 cytokine immunotherapy. Only in-frame clones appear in the TCRdb table, and some are missing; sequencing was by immunoSEQ multiplex PCR. The repertoire consists of about 42,000 clones, with approximately 80% occurring once and the leading ten covering 0.95% to 1.5%. The input for sequencing was tumor tissue, taken after IRX-2 immunotherapy. The origin of the receptors is a human donor with breast cancer.

The chain employs TRBV18 and TRBJ2-7; TRBD1 might be the D (6 bases). This CDR3 spans 15 amino acids. Germline loops: CDR1 KGHSH, CDR2 LQKENI. The V end lost 3 bases, the J end lost 3 bases, and 15 bases lay between the germline ends. CDR3 loop: CASSPRDTLLYEQYF. CDR3 bases: TGTGCCAGCTCACCCCGGGACACACTACTCTACGAGCAGTACTTC.

The rearrangement uses TRBV11-3 and TRBJ2-3; TRBD2 matches 11 bases. The V and J ends lost 6 bases and 4 bases, in that order; junction bases with no gene match: 6. Germline CDR1 SGHNT, CDR2 YENEEA. CDR3 length: 15 residues. This CDR3 reads CASRNSGGAADTQYF. In DNA form, the CDR3 reads TGTGCCAGCAGGAATAGCGGGGGGGCCGCAGATACGCAGTATTTT.

The V gene is TRBV10-1, the J gene TRBJ2-2; a possible D gene is TRBD1 (6 bases). Trimming took 7 bases from V and 7 from J, leaving 16 bases between them. CDR1 is WNHNN, CDR2 SYGVQD, per germline (reference sequence). The CDR3 is 14 amino acids. The CDR3 spells CASTYRVEDGELFF. CDR3 DNA sequence: TGCGCCAGCACCTACAGGGTCGAGGACGGGGAGCTGTTTTTT.

As DNA, the CDR3 is TGCGCCAGCAAGGGACTAGCGGGAGGTCAAGAGACCCAGTACTTC. Protein product: CASKGLAGGQETQYF. This chain joins TRBV5-1 and TRBJ2-5; 15 bases are shared with TRBD2. Germline V gene sequence: CDR1 SGHRS, CDR2 YFSETQ. Germline trimming cut 6 bases from V and 2 bases from J; bases unmatched to any gene: 2. The length of the CDR3 is 15 residues.

This chain uses TRBV28 with TRBJ1-5; 7 nucleotides line up with TRBD1. Germline V gene data show CDR1 as MDHEN and CDR2 as SYDVKM. Losses at the gene ends were 5 bases for V and 12 bases for J; bases not matched to a gene: 7. The CDR3 length is 12 residues. The CDR3 here is CASSEGRGLQHF. CDR3 sequence (DNA): TGTGCCAGCAGTGAAGGGAGGGGGCTCCAGCATTTT.

The chain carries TRBV6-8 and TRBJ2-3, with unresolved D. V was shortened by 2 bases and J by 6 bases, with 12 bases between the two germline ends. Per the germline V gene, CDR1 is MNHGY and CDR2 is SAAAGT. The CDR3 loop spans 14 amino acids. The CDR3 sequence is CASSYHPRTDTQYF. CDR3 coding DNA: TGTGCCAGCAGTTACCATCCGAGGACGGATACGCAGTATTTT.

For the CDR3, the DNA is TGTGCCAGCAGTGAGTGGGGGGGCCTGGGTGTGAGTGAGCAGTTCTTC. Protein sequence: CASSEWGGLGVSEQFF. This rearrangement joins TRBV25-1 to TRBJ2-1; tentative D call: TRBD2 (7 bases). The CDR3 runs to 16 residues. Trimming shortened V by 3 bases and J by 9 bases, and 21 bases separated the two germline ends. The V gene's germline CDR1 is MGHDK and CDR2 SYGVNS.

This chain uses TRBV6-8 with TRBJ2-2; the match to TRBD1 covers 12 bases. Trimming cost V 11 bases and J 7 bases; bases outside gene matches: 11. The CDR3 totals 15 residues. Germline V gene lookup returns CDR1 MNHGY and CDR2 SAAAGT. The CDR3 loop reads CACVSGTGGFGELFF. CDR3 nucleotide sequence: TGTGCCTGCGTTTCCGGGACAGGGGGCTTCGGGGAGCTGTTTTTT.

The DNA for the CDR3 is TGTGCCAGCTCACCCAGGACAGGATCCTACGAGCAGTACTTC. Translated, it gives CASSPRTGSYEQYF. The J gene is TRBJ2-7, the V gene TRBV18, with 7 positions matching TRBD1. CDR1 KGHSH and CDR2 LQKENI come from the germline V gene. The CDR3 runs 14 residues. J gave up 1 base and V 3 bases, and 3 bases lay outside the gene matches.

The chain links TRBV12-5 to TRBJ1-2; the D is unclear. The germline V gene encodes CDR1 LGHNT and CDR2 FRNRAP. The CDR3 covers 15 residues. With 1 base removed from V and 0 bases from J, the gap between germline ends came to 9 bases. CDR3 coding DNA: TGTGCTAGTGGTTTGGACTTAGGCCCTAACTATGGCTACACCTTC. This translates into CASGLDLGPNYGYTF.

The chain is built from TRBV7-7 and TRBJ2-2; D remains ambiguous. The germline V and J ends were trimmed by 3 bases and 0 bases, with 11 bases remaining between them. CDR1 and CDR2 from the germline V gene are SSHAT and FNYEAQ (reference sequence). The length of the CDR3 is 16 residues. The CDR3 DNA reads as TGTGCCAGCAGCTTGGACGGGTTTGCGAACACCGGGGAGCTGTTTTTT. Translation gives CASSLDGFANTGELFF.

A few counts support this clone. V and J are TRBV18 and TRBJ2-6; possibly TRBD2 for D (5 bases). The CDR3 covers 18 residues. The V end was cut by 6 bases, the J end by 0 bases, with 18 bases between. Germline V gene sequence: CDR1 KGHSH, CDR2 LQKENI. In DNA, the CDR3 is TGTGCCAGCTCGCCCTGGGTTGGGAGACCCTCTGGGGCCAACGTCCTGACTTTC. Amino acid sequence: CASSPWVGRPSGANVLTF. The full variable domain, in which reference TRBV18 and TRBJ2-6 provide the parts outside the CDR3, is NAGVMQNPRHLVRRRGQEARLRCSPMKGHSHVYWYRQLPEEGLKFMVYLQKENIIDESGMPKERFSAEFPKEGPSILRIQQVVRGDSAAYFCASSPWVGRPSGANVLTFGAGSRLTVL.

The chain joins TRBV29-1 to TRBJ1-1; D is uncertain. V lost 1 base and J 1 base, leaving 4 bases between the germline ends. Germline loops: CDR1 SQVTM, CDR2 ANQGSEA. This CDR3 contains 12 residues. As DNA, the CDR3 is TGCAGCGTTGAAGGTCGGAACACTGAAGCTTTCTTT. Translating gives CSVEGRNTEAFF.

The V gene is TRBV11-3, the J gene TRBJ2-1; 10 bases fit TRBD2. The CDR3 totals 18 residues. Per germline, CDR1 SGHNT and CDR2 YENEEA. V lost 2 bases and J lost 0; bases outside the gene matches: 7. The CDR3 spells CASSLNLAGASSYNEQFF. CDR3 bases: TGTGCCAGCAGCTTAAACCTAGCGGGGGCCAGCTCCTACAATGAGCAGTTCTTC.